This entry features one T cell receptor (beta chain) sequence. Antigen unknown. Several immunoSEQ plates received, in even portions, the genomic DNA of each subset. The repertoire was sequenced with immunoSEQ multiplex PCR; TCRdb's copy has only in-frame clones and lacks some. The sample shows about 650,000 clones, roughly 95% of them seen only once. This entry belongs to a study of shared clonotypes between healthy human individuals. Overall study results and limits: Larger estimated richness was generally seen in naive subsets than in memory subsets.

CD45RO-negative, CCR7-positively selected cells formed the naive CD8 fraction, excluding terminally differentiated effector memory CD45RA+ cells. Germline CDR1 MNHEY, CDR2 SVGAGI. The CDR3 sequence is 14 residues long. The V and J ends lost 6 bases and 8 bases, in that order; junction bases with no gene match: 11. The chain is built from TRBV6-5 and TRBJ1-2, with 8 bases that match TRBD1. The origin of this receptor is a woman younger than 45 in good health. The material sequenced was naive CD8+ T cells sorted from blood. CDR3 in amino acids: CASRPRTGSRGYTF. The CDR3 nucleotides read TGTGCCAGCAGACCACGGACAGGGTCTCGCGGCTACACCTTC.